One sample yielded the 17 T cell receptor beta chains listed below, sequenced in a study of blood T cells in healthy people across ages. The use of a sample-barcoded 5' primer and a J-beta primer mix characterized a second PCR of about 6 to 11 cycles. TCRdb analysed the 5' RACE reads with MiXCR anew, one entry per CDR3 protein. The top ten hold 15% of the sample, which has fewer than 800,000 distinct CDR3 sequences, roughly 32% seen once. The specimen was blood. The receptors here all came from a woman aged 80 or over in good health.

This clonotype was observed a handful of times. The junction differs from germline at one of its ends, possibly a read error. The V and J genes are TRBV7-2 and TRBJ2-7; tentatively, D is TRBD2 (6 bases). This CDR3 has 15 residues. Germline values: CDR1 SGHTA, CDR2 FQGNSA. The CDR3 is CVSSFLWKGGYEQYF. CDR3 in DNA: TGTGTCAGCAGCTTCTTATGGAAGGGAGGCTACGAGCAGTACTTC.

The CDR3 loop is CASSSGLFEQFF. DNA of the CDR3: TGTGCCAGCAGTTCCGGACTTTTTGAGCAGTTCTTC. The rearrangement joins TRBV6-6 to TRBJ2-1; D perhaps matches TRBD2 (5 bases). From germline, CDR1 is MNHNY and CDR2 SVGAGI (reference sequence). The CDR3 loop spans 12 amino acids. Trimming took 4 bases from V and 9 from J, leaving 10 bases between them.

This clonotype has at least ten counts. The genes are TRBV12-3 or TRBV12-4 and TRBJ2-1; D remains unclear. The CDR3 is 15 residues long. V gave up 1 base and J gave up 4 bases, with 11 bases separating them. CDR3 region: CASSLDPTVYNEQFF. DNA for the CDR3: TGTGCCAGCAGTTTAGACCCGACGGTTTACAATGAGCAGTTCTTC.

This clonotype was detected many times. V usage is TRBV20-1 and J usage is TRBJ2-1; no clear D. Per germline, CDR1 DFQATT and CDR2 SNEGSKA (reference sequence). The CDR3 consists of 13 residues. The ends were cut back, 3 bases at V and 10 bases at J, with 16 bases in the middle. The CDR3 bases are TGCAGTGCTAGCTTGCCTCCGGTGGGGGAGCAGTTCTTC. Its protein is CSASLPPVGEQFF.

This clonotype occurred many times. The V call is TRBV9, the J call TRBJ2-7, with no clear D. The ends were cut back, 0 bases at V and 1 base at J, with 11 bases in the middle. The CDR3 loop spans 15 amino acids. Germline V gene lookup returns CDR1 SGDLS and CDR2 YYNGEE. The DNA for the CDR3 is TGTGCCAGCAGCGTAGGGGTTCTGGGATCCTACGAGCAGTACTTC. Its translation is CASSVGVLGSYEQYF.

In this sample, this clonotype turned up many times. CDR3 bases: TGCAGTGCTAGAGAAGGAGGGAATTGGGGTAGCACAGATACGCAGTATTTT. Encoded protein: CSAREGGNWGSTDTQYF. The chain carries TRBV20-1 and TRBJ2-3; D perhaps matches TRBD2 (6 bases). Trimming pared 0 bases from V and 0 bases from J, leaving 16 bases between. Germline lookup yields CDR1 DFQATT and CDR2 SNEGSKA (reference sequence). The CDR3 totals 17 residues.

This clonotype appeared many times. The rearrangement uses TRBV29-1 and TRBJ1-4; 9 bases agree with TRBD1. CDR1 and CDR2 (germline): SQVTM, ANQGSEA. The CDR3 loop spans 13 amino acids. J lost 10 bases, V lost 7 bases, and 10 bases had no gene match. Here the CDR3 DNA reads TGCAGCGCTCGGACAGGGGATGGTGGAAAACTGTTTTTT. It codes for CSARTGDGGKLFF.

This clonotype was seen repeatedly, ten times or more. The chain links TRBV19 to TRBJ2-5, with D possibly called TRBD1 or TRBD2 (5 bases each). V lost 10 bases, J lost 2 bases, and 20 bases lay in between. This CDR3 is built from 15 residues. CDR1 LNHDA and CDR2 SQIVND come from the germline V gene (reference sequence). The CDR3 DNA sequence: TGTGCCACTACGCCTCGGCCGGGACGACAAGAGACCCAGTACTTC. This translates into CATTPRPGRQETQYF. The variable domain in full, completed from reference TRBV19 and TRBJ2-5, reads DGGITQSPKYLFRKEGQNVTLSCEQNLNHDAMYWYRQDPGQGLRLIYYSQIVNDFQKGDIAEGYSVSREKKESFPLTVTSAQKNPTAFYLCATTPRPGRQETQYFGPGTRLLVL.

This clonotype was observed many times. This rearrangement joins TRBV7-3 to TRBJ2-7; perhaps D is TRBD1 or TRBD2 (5 bases each). Per the germline V gene, CDR1 is SGHTA and CDR2 is FQGTGA. The CDR3 extends over 13 amino acids. V was pared by 5 bases and J by 5 bases, with 13 bases between. CDR3: CASSRDGRNEQYF. The CDR3 nucleotides read TGTGCCAGCAGCCGGGACGGTAGGAACGAGCAGTACTTC.

This clonotype was seen a few times. The rearrangement uses TRBV7-9 and TRBJ1-1, with TRBD1 identical over 8 bases. The trim removed 6 bases at V and 11 bases at J, leaving 5 bases unmatched. CDR1 SEHNR and CDR2 FQNEAQ come from the germline V gene (reference sequence). The CDR3 contains 11 residues. The CDR3 loop reads CASRQTGVAFF. The DNA for the CDR3 is TGTGCCAGCAGACAGACAGGGGTGGCTTTCTTT.

Comments on this clonotype: A read error may account for a junction end that differs from germline. V gene TRBV5-1 combines with J gene TRBJ2-1, with 8 bases lining up with TRBD2. Germline V lookup: CDR1 SGHRS, CDR2 YFSETQ. This CDR3 is 15 amino acids long. CDR3 region: CASSSLGAGDDEQFF. As DNA, the CDR3 is TGCGCCAGTAGCTCCTTAGGAGCGGGGGACGATGAGCAGTTCTTC.

The rearrangement uses TRBV27 and TRBJ2-1; the D is unclear. This CDR3 has 16 residues. Germline V gives CDR1 MNHEY, CDR2 SMNVEV (reference sequence). V lost 6 bases to trimming and J lost 1 base, with 16 bases between them. The CDR3 loop reads CASSHDTTTSYNEQFF. The DNA of the CDR3 is TGTGCCAGCAGCCATGACACCACCACTTCCTACAATGAGCAGTTCTTC.

The table lists this clonotype with a few counts. The chain recombines TRBV7-3 with TRBJ1-1; the match to TRBD1 covers 10 bases. Germline V gene sequence: CDR1 SGHTA, CDR2 FQGTGA. The CDR3 is 14 amino acids. With V trimmed by 5 bases and J by 3 bases, 3 bases remained unmatched. In DNA form, the CDR3 reads TGTGCCAGCAGCCGGGACAGGGGTCACACTGAAGCTTTCTTT. Encoded protein: CASSRDRGHTEAFF.

Remarks on this clonotype: A read error is possible here, since a much larger clone lies one base away. This rearrangement joins TRBV6-2 or TRBV6-3 to TRBJ2-6, with D possibly matching TRBD1 (6 bases). The ends were cut back, 5 bases at V and 2 bases at J, with 10 bases in the middle. Germline assignment: CDR1 MNHEY and CDR2 SVGEGT. This CDR3 has 15 amino acids. In DNA form, the CDR3 reads TGTGCCAGCAGTAAAGGGACAACTGGGGCCAACGTCCTGACTTTC. Translated, it gives CASSKGTTGANVLTF.

This clonotype was counted ten times or more. CDR3 in DNA: TGTGCCAGCAGTTTACAGGGGTTATTTTACGAGCAGTACTTC. Its translation: CASSLQGLFYEQYF. The genes are TRBV12-3 or TRBV12-4 and TRBJ2-7, with a possible D match to TRBD1 (6 bases). This CDR3 spans 14 amino acids. Trimming shortened V by 2 bases and J by 4 bases, and 12 bases separated the two germline ends.

The rearrangement uses TRBV7-9 and TRBJ1-4; 9 bases fit TRBD1. J gave up 2 bases and V 6 bases, and 13 bases lay outside the gene matches. CDR3 size: 18 residues. Germline values: CDR1 SEHNR, CDR2 FQNEAQ (reference sequence). This chain's CDR3 is CASSPGTGNQRTNEKLFF. CDR3 in DNA: TGTGCCAGCAGTCCCGGGACAGGGAATCAAAGGACTAATGAAAAACTGTTTTTT.

This clonotype was detected ten times or more. V and J are TRBV27 and TRBJ2-3, with D maybe TRBD1 (5 bases). The CDR3 consists of 13 residues. Trimming removed 2 bases at V and 5 bases at J, with 8 bases between. Per the germline V gene, CDR1 is MNHEY and CDR2 is SMNVEV (reference sequence). The CDR3 sequence: CASSLAQGDTQYF. The CDR3 coding sequence is TGTGCCAGCAGTTTAGCCCAGGGAGATACGCAGTATTTT.